The present T cell receptor (beta chain) was sequenced within a study of PD-L1 blockade in urothelial cancer. Study-level information: The median T cell count in blood samples was 110,000 to 150,000.

There are 17 residues in the CDR3. Clones were read by immunoSEQ multiplex PCR, and TCRdb kept only the in-frame ones, dropping some. The repertoire includes some 53,000 clones, approximately 80% of them detected once, and more than 3.5% sits in the top ten. This clonotype originated in a man aged 65 to 79 with urothelial cancer. V usage is TRBV21-1 and J usage is TRBJ2-3; TRBD2, the D gene given by the table, was not confirmed from the DNA. TRBV21-1 is an annotated pseudogene. Sample: PBMCs, taken around atezolizumab (anti-PD-L1) treatment. CDR3 DNA sequence: TGTGCCAGCAGCAAAGCGCAACCGGGGGAGGGCACAGATACGCAGTATTTT. This codes for CASSKAQPGEGTDTQYF.